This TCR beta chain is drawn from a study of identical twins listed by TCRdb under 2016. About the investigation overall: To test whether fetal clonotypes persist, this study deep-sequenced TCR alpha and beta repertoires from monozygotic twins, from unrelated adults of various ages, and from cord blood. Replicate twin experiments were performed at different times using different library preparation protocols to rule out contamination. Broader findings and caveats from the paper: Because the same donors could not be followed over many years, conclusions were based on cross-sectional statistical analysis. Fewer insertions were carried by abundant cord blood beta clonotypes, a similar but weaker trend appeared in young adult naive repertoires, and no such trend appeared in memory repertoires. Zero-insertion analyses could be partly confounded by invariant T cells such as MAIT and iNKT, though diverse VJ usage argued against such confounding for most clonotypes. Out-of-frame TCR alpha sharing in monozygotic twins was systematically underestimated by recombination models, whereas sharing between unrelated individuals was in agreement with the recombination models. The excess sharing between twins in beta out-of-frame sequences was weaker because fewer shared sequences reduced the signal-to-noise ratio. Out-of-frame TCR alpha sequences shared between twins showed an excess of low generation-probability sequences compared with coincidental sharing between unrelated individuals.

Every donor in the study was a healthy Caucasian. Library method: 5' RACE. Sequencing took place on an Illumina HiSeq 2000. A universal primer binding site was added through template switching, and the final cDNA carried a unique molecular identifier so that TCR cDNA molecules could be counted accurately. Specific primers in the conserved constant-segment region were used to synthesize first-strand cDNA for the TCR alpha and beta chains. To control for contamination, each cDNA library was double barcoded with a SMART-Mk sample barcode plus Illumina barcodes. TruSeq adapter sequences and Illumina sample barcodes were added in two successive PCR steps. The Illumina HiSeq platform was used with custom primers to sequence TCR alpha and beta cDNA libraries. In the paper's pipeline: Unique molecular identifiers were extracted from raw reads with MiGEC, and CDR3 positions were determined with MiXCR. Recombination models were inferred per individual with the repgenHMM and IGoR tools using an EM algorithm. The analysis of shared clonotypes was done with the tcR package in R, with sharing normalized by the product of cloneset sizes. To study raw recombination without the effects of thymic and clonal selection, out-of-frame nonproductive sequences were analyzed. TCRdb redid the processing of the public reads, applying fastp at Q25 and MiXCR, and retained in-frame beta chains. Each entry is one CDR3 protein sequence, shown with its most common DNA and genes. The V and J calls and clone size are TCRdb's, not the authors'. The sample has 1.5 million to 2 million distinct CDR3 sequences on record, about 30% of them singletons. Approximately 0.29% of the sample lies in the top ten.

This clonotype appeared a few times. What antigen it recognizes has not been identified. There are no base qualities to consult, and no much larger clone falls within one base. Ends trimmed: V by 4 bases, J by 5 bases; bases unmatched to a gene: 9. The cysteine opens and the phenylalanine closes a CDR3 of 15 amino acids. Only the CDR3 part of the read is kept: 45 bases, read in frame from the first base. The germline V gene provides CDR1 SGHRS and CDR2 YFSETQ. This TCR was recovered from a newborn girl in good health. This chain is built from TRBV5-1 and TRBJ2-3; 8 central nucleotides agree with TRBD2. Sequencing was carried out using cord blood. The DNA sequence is TGCGCCAGCAGCCATAGCGGGGAGTTGGGAGATACGCAGTATTTT. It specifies CASSHSGELGDTQYF.